The 6 T cell receptor beta chains listed next were all sequenced from one sample in a study of response to subunit inactivated influenza vaccine. TCRdb processed the RT-PCR reads anew with MiXCR; each CDR3 protein has one entry. The sample has about 650,000 distinct CDR3 sequences; 15% to 19% are singletons. Sequenced here: PBMCs from blood, sampled about 13 days after vaccination. All receptors come from a man aged 50 or older who received an inactivated influenza vaccine.

This chain joins TRBV20-1 and TRBJ1-1; D remains ambiguous. This CDR3 has 12 residues. V was cut by 1 base and J by 5 bases, with 8 bases left in between. Germline CDR1 reads DFQATT; CDR2 reads SNEGSKA (reference sequence). CDR3 in DNA: TGCAGTGCTAGAGGCCCTGGAACTGAAGCTTTCTTT. Encoded protein: CSARGPGTEAFF.

The V call is TRBV28, the J call TRBJ2-2; no definite D call. V lost 6 bases and J lost 8, with 13 bases in between. The CDR3 runs 13 residues. CDR1 MDHEN and CDR2 SYDVKM come from the germline V gene. The CDR3 reads CASSSVWGGELFF. The CDR3 DNA reads TGTGCCAGCAGCTCAGTGTGGGGAGGGGAGCTGTTTTTT.

This clonotype was picked up a small number of times. V is TRBV27 and J is TRBJ2-5; D gene uncertain. CDR3 length equals 13 residues. The germline gives CDR1 MNHEY, CDR2 SMNVEV (reference sequence). V lost 6 bases, J lost 7 bases, and 15 bases lay in between. CDR3 nucleotide sequence: TGTGCCAGCAGCTCCAACCGGAGAGGGACCCAGTACTTC. This encodes CASSSNRRGTQYF.

This chain links TRBV9 with TRBJ2-2; D gene ambiguous. Germline V lookup: CDR1 SGDLS, CDR2 YYNGEE. The CDR3 consists of 15 residues. V lost 0 bases and J lost 3, with 9 bases in between. The CDR3 region has the DNA TGTGCCAGCAGCGTAGGGGTCGACCACACCGGGGAGCTGTTTTTT. Protein product: CASSVGVDHTGELFF.

This clonotype has only a few counts. The chain joins TRBV28 to TRBJ1-1, with 7 bases aligning to TRBD1. This CDR3 has 13 amino acids. V trimming: 7 bases; J trimming: 4 bases; junction bases outside the gene matches: 6. From germline, CDR1 is MDHEN and CDR2 SYDVKM. The CDR3 region is CASNVDRVTEAFF. The CDR3 DNA reads as TGTGCCAGCAACGTCGACAGGGTCACTGAAGCTTTCTTT.

The genes are TRBV6-5 and TRBJ2-4, with 9 bases identical to TRBD2. Germline CDR1 and CDR2: MNHEY and SVGAGI. V shed 0 bases, J shed 0 bases, and the junction held 9 bases outside the gene matches. This CDR3 is 19 amino acids long. The CDR3: CASSYSFGGGALAKNIQYF. CDR3 coding DNA: TGTGCCAGCAGTTACTCTTTCGGCGGGGGGGCCCTAGCCAAAAACATTCAGTACTTC.